The next 13 T cell receptor beta chains were all read from a single sample in a study of blood T cell repertoires in COVID-19. Libraries were prepared by immunoSEQ multiplex PCR; TCRdb keeps only in-frame clonotypes and omits some of them. The sample gives some 300,000 clones, 90% of which show up once; roughly 1% is in the top ten. The material sequenced was peripheral blood. These receptors all come from a woman in her forties with COVID-19, enrolled during active disease.

This chain uses TRBV27 with TRBJ1-3; 9 bases are shared with TRBD1. The germline V gene encodes CDR1 MNHEY and CDR2 SMNVEV (reference sequence). CDR3 length equals 17 residues. V dropped 5 bases and J dropped 4; count of bases not matched to a gene: 12. This CDR3 reads CASSTGTGFSGGNTIYF. DNA for the CDR3: TGTGCCAGCAGTACCGGGACAGGGTTCTCGGGAGGAAACACCATATATTTT.

The chain uses TRBV7-3 and TRBJ1-1, with TRBD1 matching 7 bases. The germline V gene encodes CDR1 SGHTA and CDR2 FQGTGA. Trimming took 1 base from V and 4 from J; bases not matched to a gene: 3. There are 14 residues in the CDR3. The CDR3 is CASSLNRGPTEAFF. Written as DNA, the CDR3 is TGTGCCAGCAGCTTAAATAGGGGGCCCACTGAAGCTTTCTTT.

V gene TRBV5-1 combines with J gene TRBJ2-7, with TRBD1 matching over 12 bases. There are 16 residues in the CDR3. CDR1 and CDR2 (germline): SGHRS, YFSETQ. The trim removed 2 bases at V and 4 bases at J, leaving 7 bases unmatched. CDR3 bases: TGCGCCAGCAGCTTAGGGCCGGGACAGGGGGCGTACGAGCAGTACTTC. This gives the protein CASSLGPGQGAYEQYF.

The V gene is TRBV19, the J gene TRBJ1-6, with 7 bases lining up with TRBD1. Germline V lookup: CDR1 LNHDA, CDR2 SQIVND (reference sequence). This CDR3 contains 14 residues. With 5 bases clipped from V and 6 bases from J, the junction kept 4 bases outside the gene matches. This CDR3 is CASSLRQGNSPLHF. CDR3 DNA sequence: TGTGCCAGTAGTCTGAGACAGGGTAATTCACCCCTCCACTTT.

The genes are TRBV7-2 and TRBJ2-1, with 10 bases identical to TRBD2. With V trimmed by 7 bases and J by 10 bases, 13 bases remained unmatched. This CDR3 spans 15 amino acids. The V gene's germline CDR1 is SGHTA and CDR2 FQGNSA. The CDR3 is CASTLGSGGAREQFF. In DNA, the CDR3 is TGTGCCAGCACCCTCGGGAGCGGGGGGGCCAGGGAGCAGTTCTTC.

The chain combines TRBV27 with TRBJ1-6; D not certain. V was cut by 2 bases and J by 9 bases, with 8 bases left in between. Germline CDR1 is MNHEY and CDR2 is SMNVEV (reference sequence). The CDR3 contains 13 residues. The CDR3 DNA is TGTGCCAGCAGTTTAGGGCCGGTTTCACCCCTCCACTTT. This codes for CASSLGPVSPLHF.

The rearrangement uses TRBV27 and TRBJ2-3, with D possibly being TRBD2 (6 bases). The germline CDR1 and CDR2 sequences are MNHEY and SMNVEV (reference sequence). The ends were cut back, 1 base at V and 7 bases at J, with 9 bases in the middle. The CDR3 extends over 13 amino acids. CDR3 bases: TGTGCCAGCAGTTTATATAGCGGCAATACGCAGTATTTT. Translated, it gives CASSLYSGNTQYF.

The CDR3 is CASSRPKSGPDTQYF. The CDR3, as DNA: TGTGCCAGCAGTCGGCCCAAGAGCGGGCCGGATACGCAGTATTTT. This chain joins TRBV28 and TRBJ2-3; weak D call: TRBD2 (6 bases). The CDR3 runs 15 residues. Germline loops: CDR1 MDHEN, CDR2 SYDVKM. Trimming took 5 bases from V and 6 from J, leaving 18 bases between them. The full variable domain, completed using reference TRBV28 and TRBJ2-3, is DVKVTQSSRYLVKRTGEKVFLECVQDMDHENMFWYRQDPGLGLRLIYFSYDVKMKEKGDIPEGYSVSREKKERFSLILESASTNQTSMYLCASSRPKSGPDTQYFGPGTRLTVL.

The chain employs TRBV12-3 or TRBV12-4 and TRBJ1-1; D not certain. Trimming stripped 3 bases from V and 10 bases from J, with 12 bases between. The CDR3 sequence is 12 residues long. CDR3 sequence: CASSLAGVGAFF. CDR3 DNA sequence: TGTGCCAGCAGTTTGGCAGGTGTCGGAGCTTTCTTT.

V and J are TRBV2 and TRBJ2-1; no reliable D call. The germline gives CDR1 SNHLY, CDR2 FYNNEI. This CDR3 has 13 amino acids. V lost 7 bases, J lost 3 bases, and 10 bases lay in between. The CDR3 protein is CASIGQDYNEQFF. The CDR3 DNA reads TGTGCCAGCATTGGGCAGGACTACAATGAGCAGTTCTTC.

The rearrangement joins TRBV11-2 to TRBJ2-7; the D is unclear. The V end lost 0 bases, the J end lost 5 bases, and 8 bases lay between the germline ends. This CDR3 comprises 13 residues. In germline, CDR1 is SGHAT, CDR2 FQNNGV. This CDR3 reads CASSLDRFDEQYF. The CDR3 DNA reads TGTGCCAGCAGCTTAGACAGGTTCGACGAGCAGTACTTC.

This clone was observed a single time. The chain has TRBV3-1 (or the pseudogene TRBV3-2) and TRBJ2-4, with 12 bases fitting TRBD2. This CDR3 spans 18 amino acids. Germline trimming cut 4 bases from V and 1 base from J; bases unmatched to any gene: 8. Germline V gene data show CDR1 as LGHDT and CDR2 as YNNKEL (reference sequence). The CDR3 is CASSPGLAGRIAKNIQYF. The CDR3 coding sequence is TGTGCCAGCAGCCCCGGACTAGCGGGGAGGATCGCCAAAAACATTCAGTACTTC.

The V and J genes are TRBV6-1 and TRBJ1-6, with a weak D call TRBD1 (5 bases). V was pared by 3 bases and J by 10 bases, with 10 bases between. Per germline, CDR1 MNHNS and CDR2 SASEGT. CDR3 length equals 13 residues. CDR3 bases: TGTGCCAGCAGTGACAGGGTGTCGTCACCCCTCCACTTT. This translates into CASSDRVSSPLHF.